The 29 T cell receptor beta chains given below trace back to one sample, sequenced in a study of shared clonotypes between healthy human individuals. The repertoire was sequenced with immunoSEQ multiplex PCR; TCRdb's copy has only in-frame clones and lacks some. The sample shows about 2.4 million clones, 90% to 95% of them seen only once. Sample: naive CD4+ T cells from PBMCs. Noted subset: CD45RA+ positively selected. These receptors all stem from a man younger than 35 in good health. Some clones in this sample may be carry-over from other donors' samples.

V is TRBV19 and J is TRBJ2-7; 11 bases align to TRBD2. Germline values: CDR1 LNHDA, CDR2 SQIVND (reference sequence). The junction had 13 bases not matched to a gene; V was cut back by 3 bases and J by 9 bases. There are 16 residues in the CDR3. The CDR3 spells CASSIGGTSGTTRQYF. The CDR3 DNA follows: TGTGCCAGTAGTATCGGTGGGACTAGCGGTACTACGAGGCAGTACTTC.

As concerns this clone: At one of its ends the junction is not consistent with the germline gene, which may arise from a read error. This chain links TRBV15 with TRBJ1-1; no firm D call. The germline V gene has CDR1 LNHNV and CDR2 YYDKDF (reference sequence). The CDR3 is 13 amino acids. Written as DNA, the CDR3 is TGTGCCACCAGCAGAGGGGTAGTCGGACGCCGGTCCTTT. Translated, it gives CATSRGVVGRRSF.

The CDR3 loop is CASSLGAGGPTEQFF. The CDR3 bases are TGTGCCAGCAGCTTAGGTGCGGGAGGGCCTACTGAGCAGTTCTTC. This chain connects TRBV7-9 to TRBJ2-1, with 9 bases that match TRBD2. The CDR3 contains 15 residues. V lost 1 base, J lost 9 bases, and 7 bases stayed unmatched. Germline loops: CDR1 SEHNR, CDR2 FQNEAQ (reference sequence). Variable domain in full (rest from reference TRBV7-9 and TRBJ2-1): DTGVSQNPRHKITKRGQNVTFRCDPISEHNRLYWYRQTLGQGPEFLTYFQNEAQLEKSRLLSDRFSAERPKGSFSTLEIQRTEQGDSAMYLCASSLGAGGPTEQFFGPGTRLTVL.

This rearrangement joins TRBV5-8 to TRBJ1-5, with D unresolved. V was cut by 5 bases and J by 5 bases, with 5 bases left in between. CDR1 SGHTS and CDR2 YDEGEE come from the germline V gene. The CDR3 runs to 11 residues. For the CDR3, the DNA is TGTGCCAGCAGTCCGCATCAGCCCCAGCATTTT. This gives the protein CASSPHQPQHF. Using reference TRBV5-8 and TRBJ1-5 for the parts outside the CDR3, the full variable domain is EAGVTQSPTHLIKTRGQQATLRCSPISGHTSVYWYQQALGLGLQFLLWYDEGEERNRGNFPPRFSGRQFPNYSSELNVNALELEDSALYLCASSPHQPQHFGDGTRLSIL.

This clone was seen once. Its ends do not fully match the called genes, so a read error is possible. The chain recombines TRBV5-1 with TRBJ2-1; no definite D call. The CDR3 contains 11 residues. Germline CDR1 is SGHRS and CDR2 is YFSETQ. The CDR3 here is CASSLDKEQFF. CDR3 nucleotide sequence: TGCGCCAGCAGCTTAGACAAGGAGCAGTTCTTC.

CDR3 residues: CASSKGQGAGTGELFF. Here the CDR3 DNA reads TGTGCCAGTAGTAAGGGACAGGGGGCGGGCACCGGGGAGCTGTTTTTT. The chain is built from TRBV19 and TRBJ2-2; 12 bases are a match to TRBD1. V lost 4 bases to trimming and J lost 4 bases; unmatched junction nucleotides: 4. The CDR3 totals 16 residues. In germline, CDR1 is LNHDA, CDR2 SQIVND (reference sequence).

This chain connects TRBV19 to TRBJ1-3; 10 bases line up with TRBD1. The trim removed 9 bases at V and 0 bases at J, leaving 8 bases unmatched. Germline V gene data show CDR1 as LNHDA and CDR2 as SQIVND (reference sequence). The CDR3 is 16 amino acids. CDR3 DNA: TGTGCCAGCCGGACAGGGGGAACCTCCTCTGGAAACACCATATATTTT. Translation gives CASRTGGTSSGNTIYF.

This chain joins TRBV4-3 and TRBJ2-7; TRBD2 matches 8 bases. Germline CDR1 LGHNA, CDR2 YSLEER. CDR3 size: 15 residues. J gave up 0 bases and V 1 base, and 2 bases lay outside the gene matches. CDR3 sequence (DNA): TGCGCCAGCAGCCAAGCCGGGACTAGCTCCTACGAGCAGTACTTC. The encoded protein is CASSQAGTSSYEQYF.

The chain joins TRBV4-1 to TRBJ1-1, with D unresolved. Germline V gene data show CDR1 as MGHRA and CDR2 as YSYEKL. CDR3 length equals 17 residues. With 4 bases removed from V and 0 bases from J, the gap between germline ends came to 18 bases. CDR3 bases: TGCGCCAGCAGCCCAGCGGGTCTACGACCGATGAACACTGAAGCTTTCTTT. This gives the protein CASSPAGLRPMNTEAFF.

This sequence joins TRBV27 and TRBJ2-2, with TRBD2 matching over 8 bases. With V trimmed by 8 bases and J by 8 bases, 19 bases remained unmatched. The CDR3 is made up of 17 amino acids. CDR1 and CDR2 from the germline V gene are MNHEY and SMNVEV (reference sequence). In nucleotides, the CDR3 is TGTGCCAGCGCGGGCATTCGGTCCAGCGGGAGTACGGGGGAGCTGTTTTTT. Amino acids: CASAGIRSSGSTGELFF.

The rearrangement links TRBV7-2 to TRBJ1-1; D is uncertain. The V gene lost 1 base and the J gene lost 3 bases, with 12 bases spanning the gap. CDR3 length: 15 residues. The V gene's germline CDR1 is SGHTA and CDR2 FQGNSA. The CDR3 protein is CASSLVFGLHTEAFF. In DNA, the CDR3 is TGTGCCAGCAGCTTAGTTTTCGGCCTGCACACTGAAGCTTTCTTT.

The chain uses TRBV27 and TRBJ1-2; D not resolved. V lost 8 bases and J 7 bases, leaving 17 bases between the germline ends. CDR1 MNHEY and CDR2 SMNVEV come from the germline V gene (reference sequence). CDR3 length: 13 amino acids. CDR3 in amino acids: CASSFGAVGGYTF. Here the CDR3 DNA reads TGTGCCAGCTCATTCGGAGCGGTGGGTGGCTACACCTTC.

Details on this clone: Other DNA variants within this sample encode the same CDR3. The gene calls are TRBV5-1 and TRBJ1-1; maybe TRBD1 (5 bases). CDR3 size: 15 residues. Trimming removed 0 bases at V and 4 bases at J, with 13 bases between. Looked up from germline, CDR1 is SGHRS and CDR2 is YFSETQ. The CDR3 region is CASSLVAGSGTEAFF. DNA of the CDR3: TGCGCCAGCAGCTTGGTCGCAGGGTCTGGCACTGAAGCTTTCTTT.

V usage is TRBV6-6 and J usage is TRBJ1-3; D not certain. Germline values: CDR1 MNHNY, CDR2 SVGAGI (reference sequence). V was cut by 6 bases and J by 0 bases, with 9 bases left in between. CDR3 length: 14 amino acids. The CDR3 nucleotides are TGTGCCAGCAGAATTACAGCCTCTGGAAACACCATATATTTT. Translated, it gives CASRITASGNTIYF.

V usage is TRBV11-2 and J usage is TRBJ1-2, with a tentative D call TRBD1 (5 bases). Germline loops: CDR1 SGHAT, CDR2 FQNNGV. V lost 5 bases, J lost 8 bases, and 15 bases lay in between. The CDR3 covers 13 residues. CDR3 residues: CASSPGRGYGYTF. The CDR3 DNA is TGTGCCAGCAGCCCCGGGAGGGGATACGGCTACACCTTC. The full variable domain, rest sourced from reference TRBV11-2 and TRBJ1-2, is EAGVAQSPRYKIIEKRQSVAFWCNPISGHATLYWYQQILGQGPKLLIQFQNNGVVDDSQLPKDRFSAERLKGVDSTLKIQPAKLEDSAVYLCASSPGRGYGYTFGSGTRLTVV.

V gene TRBV28 combines with J gene TRBJ2-1; tentatively, D is TRBD2 (6 bases). Germline CDR1 reads MDHEN; CDR2 reads SYDVKM. Trimming removed 2 bases at V and 2 bases at J, with 10 bases between. The CDR3 totals 15 residues. Written as DNA, the CDR3 is TGTGCCAGCAGTTTAGATCCTAGCGCCTACAATGAGCAGTTCTTC. This codes for CASSLDPSAYNEQFF.

This sequence joins TRBV29-1 and TRBJ2-7; D is uncertain. Looked up from germline, CDR1 is SQVTM and CDR2 is ANQGSEA. The CDR3 has 13 amino acids. Trimming cost V 4 bases and J 3 bases, with 13 bases left between them. The CDR3 bases are TGCAGCGTTGCCCAGAGGTATTTCTACGAGCAGTACTTC. Translating it yields CSVAQRYFYEQYF.

The V call is TRBV19, the J call TRBJ1-1; weak D call: TRBD1 (5 bases). The germline V and J ends were trimmed by 7 bases and 0 bases, with 9 bases remaining between them. The CDR3 covers 13 residues. Germline CDR1 reads LNHDA; CDR2 reads SQIVND (reference sequence). Here the CDR3 reads CASNVGVNTEAFF. CDR3 DNA sequence: TGTGCCAGTAACGTGGGGGTGAACACTGAAGCTTTCTTT.

This clone was seen a single time. This sequence joins TRBV19 and TRBJ2-7; D tentatively fits TRBD1 or TRBD2 (5 bases each). CDR3 size: 14 residues. Trimming took off 3 bases at V and 1 base at J, with 10 bases between the two ends. Germline CDR1 is LNHDA and CDR2 is SQIVND (reference sequence). The CDR3 region is CASSMGPLSYEQYF. The DNA of the CDR3 is TGTGCCAGTAGTATGGGACCGTTATCCTACGAGCAGTACTTC.

The CDR3 nucleotides read TGTGCCAGCTCATCCAACAGGGGGGATGAAGCTTTCTTT. Residues: CASSSNRGDEAFF. The rearrangement links TRBV18 to TRBJ1-1; 8 bases are a match to TRBD1. This CDR3 comprises 13 residues. Germline V CDR1 and CDR2: KGHSH, LQKENI. The junction had 6 bases not matched to a gene; V was cut back by 5 bases and J by 7 bases.

Worth noting for this clone: The identical CDR3 is also encoded by other nucleotide sequences in the sample. The CDR3 coding sequence is TGTGCCAGCAGCTTGGGAGGTTTGAACACTGAAGCTTTCTTT. Protein product: CASSLGGLNTEAFF. This chain joins TRBV5-4 and TRBJ1-1, with D hard to call. CDR1 SGHNT and CDR2 YYREEE come from the germline V gene (reference sequence). With 0 bases removed from V and 0 bases from J, the gap between germline ends came to 6 bases. The CDR3 is 14 residues long.

Notes on this clone: Other DNA sequences in this specimen translate into the identical CDR3. J is TRBJ1-1 and V is TRBV18, with TRBD1 as a possible D gene (5 bases). The CDR3 sequence is 13 residues long. Germline CDR1 and CDR2: KGHSH and LQKENI. V dropped 4 bases and J dropped 1 base, with 7 bases sitting between them. The CDR3: CASSQGRNTEAFF. DNA for the CDR3: TGTGCCAGCTCACAGGGACGGAACACTGAAGCTTTCTTT.

This chain connects TRBV6-5 to TRBJ2-4, with 7 bases identical to TRBD1. Germline V gene lookup returns CDR1 MNHEY and CDR2 SVGAGI. The CDR3 is 13 residues long. Losses at the gene ends were 6 bases for V and 7 bases for J; bases not matched to a gene: 6. The CDR3 sequence: CASSPTGTNIQYF. The CDR3 DNA sequence: TGTGCCAGCAGCCCGACAGGGACGAACATTCAGTACTTC.

This clone was seen a single time. This chain uses TRBV5-1 with TRBJ2-1, with D unclear. The CDR3 is 15 residues long. Trimming shortened V by 4 bases and J by 6 bases, and 17 bases separated the two germline ends. Germline-derived CDR1 and CDR2 are SGHRS and YFSETQ. CDR3 DNA: TGCGCCAGCAGCCAAATGGCCCTAGAATCCAATGAGCAGTTCTTC. Translating it yields CASSQMALESNEQFF.

This clone was observed once. The genes are TRBV9 and TRBJ2-7, with D maybe TRBD2 (5 bases). Looked up from germline, CDR1 is SGDLS and CDR2 is YYNGEE. CDR3 length: 13 amino acids. With 0 bases removed from V and 6 bases from J, the gap between germline ends came to 10 bases. In DNA form, the CDR3 reads TGTGCCAGCAGCGTAGATAGCGCGGGCGAGCAGTACTTC. It encodes CASSVDSAGEQYF.

CDR3 DNA: TGTGCCAGCAGTCCCAGGACTAGCGGAATCACAGATACGCAGTATTTT. Its translation: CASSPRTSGITDTQYF. The rearrangement links TRBV11-2 to TRBJ2-3, with 10 nucleotides matching TRBD2. Germline CDR1 SGHAT, CDR2 FQNNGV. CDR3 length: 16 residues. V lost 6 bases, J lost 2 bases, and 8 bases stayed unmatched.

This chain links TRBV19 with TRBJ2-1, with 8 bases matching TRBD2. J gave up 9 bases and V 3 bases, and 7 bases lay outside the gene matches. CDR3 length: 14 amino acids. The germline gives CDR1 LNHDA, CDR2 SQIVND (reference sequence). CDR3 amino acids: CASSMMGTRFEQFF. The DNA for the CDR3 is TGTGCCAGTAGTATGATGGGGACTAGGTTTGAGCAGTTCTTC.

The J gene is TRBJ2-2, the V gene TRBV7-9; TRBD1 agrees at 11 bases. Germline-derived CDR1 and CDR2 are SEHNR and FQNEAQ (reference sequence). V trimming: 2 bases; J trimming: 5 bases; junction bases outside the gene matches: 10. The CDR3 is 18 amino acids. The CDR3 is CASSLKHGQGAVTGELFF. The CDR3 nucleotides read TGTGCCAGCAGCTTAAAACACGGACAGGGGGCCGTGACCGGGGAGCTGTTTTTT.

CDR3 sequence: CASSDPPGSSGRAYEQFF. In DNA form, the CDR3 reads TGTGCCAGCAGTGATCCTCCGGGTTCTAGCGGGAGGGCCTATGAGCAGTTCTTC. The rearrangement links TRBV25-1 to TRBJ2-1, with TRBD2 identical over 12 bases. With 3 bases clipped from V and 8 bases from J, the junction kept 14 bases outside the gene matches. The CDR3 is 18 residues long. Germline V gene data show CDR1 as MGHDK and CDR2 as SYGVNS.